This is a list of T cell receptor beta chains from one sample in a study of T cell changes during pregnancy in multiple sclerosis. Only in-frame clones appear in the TCRdb table, and some are missing; sequencing was by immunoSEQ multiplex PCR. This sample has 50,000 to 75,000 clones, with 92% found just once. The material sequenced was peripheral blood, taken in the third trimester of pregnancy. These receptors were obtained from a female donor in good health, enrolled as a control in a pregnancy study. CDR3s include the opening cysteine and the closing phenylalanine or tryptophan.

V: TRBV7-3
CDR3: CASSVSGGGELFF

V: TRBV7-2
CDR3: CASSLGLAGGYEQYF

V: TRBV5-1
CDR3: CASSSEGQRTEAFF

V: TRBV19
CDR3: CASSPLSPANYGYTF

V: TRBV19
CDR3: CASSMFPGTGVSEQYF

V: TRBV7-9
CDR3: CASSLNRDQPQHF

V: TRBV6-6
CDR3: CASRRQGTNTDTQYF

V: TRBV27
CDR3: CASSSILADRYNEQFF

V: TRBV6-4
CDR3: CASSPGTDNSPLHF

V: TRBV7-2
CDR3: CASSLQVQGALSNTEAFF

V: TRBV10-3
CDR3: CAISDEWASFAQYF

V: TRBV7-8
CDR3: CASSLSRGGQPQHF

V: TRBV7-8
CDR3: CASSLVSSGTDEQYF

V: TRBV27
CDR3: CASSAPSGLTYNEQFF

V: TRBV11-2
CDR3: CASSPKGAIETQYF

V: TRBV29-1
CDR3: CSVEDRGRANGYTF

V: TRBV4-1
CDR3: CASSPSGTRPGNEQFF

V: TRBV6-5
CDR3: CASSYSGGSGFYGYTF

V: TRBV2
CDR3: CASRVTGGSAEAFF

V: TRBV5-1
CDR3: CASSLGQVGDEQFF

V: TRBV9
CDR3: CASSVEATNTGELFF

V: TRBV29-1
CDR3: CSVYRDRGDTEAFF

V: TRBV6-6
CDR3: CASNLQGMWGNTEAFF

V: TRBV29-1
CDR3: CSVSKLAGPPYEQYF

V: TRBV27
CDR3: CASSIGQGALAFGGELFF

V: TRBV12-2
CDR3: CASRPEGLFEKLFF

V: TRBV10-3
CDR3: CAISESTGGGVQPQHF

V: TRBV7-2
CDR3: CASSITGSANTGELFF

V: TRBV7-2
CDR3: CASSRDFNYGYTF

V: TRBV10-3
CDR3: CAISEQDSRGYTF

V: TRBV7-8
CDR3: CASSSDGGGGSPYNEQFF

V: TRBV30
CDR3: CAWSVLPGVNQPQHF

V: TRBV28
CDR3: CASSFLYTEAFF

V: TRBV18
CDR3: CASSPSSGRLGEQFF

V: TRBV28
CDR3: CASQEVKFANTGELFF

V: TRBV6-6
CDR3: CASSSTSGSSYNEQFF

V: TRBV5-6
CDR3: CASSLAGSSYNSPLHF

V: TRBV2
CDR3: CASSRRTPGDSNQPQHF

V: TRBV5-5
CDR3: CASSLVWTTNTEAFF

V: TRBV7-6
CDR3: CASSPPDRVMTEAFF

V: TRBV28
CDR3: CASSLSLAGGSGEQFF

V: TRBV6-1
CDR3: CASTRRVGTDTQYF

V: TRBV4-1
CDR3: CASSPRDSYGYTF